This entry concerns a single TCR beta chain. Antigen specificity is unknown. CDR1 SGHRS and CDR2 YFSETQ come from the germline V gene. CDR3 length: 14 residues. J was trimmed by 3 bases and V by 5 bases; bases with no gene match: 7. The sample comes from a study of T-cell memory formation after mild COVID-19. A single record per CDR3 protein comes from TCRdb applying MiXCR to the 5' RACE reads. The profile shows 400,000 to 500,000 distinct CDR3 sequences, around 18% of them singletons. Findings and caveats of the study: While clones contracting from day 15 to 85 were balanced between CD4 and CD8, later expanders leaned CD4+.

The sample comprised PBMCs or a T cell subset sorted from them (not recorded which). This clonotype was sampled from an adult woman who had mild COVID-19 (a few samples of this study predate the infection). Cell type and time point are not known. This chain uses TRBV5-1 with TRBJ1-1, with 7 bases fitting TRBD1. CDR3: CASSRQGRDTEAFF. The CDR3 DNA reads as TGCGCCAGCAGTCGACAGGGTCGGGACACTGAAGCTTTCTTT.